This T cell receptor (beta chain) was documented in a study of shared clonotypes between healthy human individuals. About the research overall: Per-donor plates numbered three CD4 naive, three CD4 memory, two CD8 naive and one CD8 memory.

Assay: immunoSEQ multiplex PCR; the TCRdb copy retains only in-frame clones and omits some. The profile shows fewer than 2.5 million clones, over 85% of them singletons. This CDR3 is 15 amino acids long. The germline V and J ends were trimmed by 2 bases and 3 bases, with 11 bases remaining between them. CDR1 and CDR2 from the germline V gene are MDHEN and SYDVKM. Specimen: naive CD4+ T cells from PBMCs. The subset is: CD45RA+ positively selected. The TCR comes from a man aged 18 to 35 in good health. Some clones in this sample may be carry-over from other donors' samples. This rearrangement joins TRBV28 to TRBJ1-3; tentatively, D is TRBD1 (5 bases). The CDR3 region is CASSLNQGGGNTIYF. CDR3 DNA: TGTGCCAGCAGTTTAAATCAGGGAGGTGGAAACACCATATATTTT.